Included here is one TCR beta chain sequence, with context. The antigen remains undetermined. This sample was included in a study of shared clonotypes between healthy human individuals. Study as a whole: Each donor's CD4 naive and CD4 memory cells filled three plates apiece, CD8 naive two, and CD8 memory one. Findings and limits, study-wide: It was observed that roughly 5.5% of naive CD4 clonotypes were shared across a handful of donors.

V was clipped by 4 bases and J by 6 bases; unmatched bases: 5. Germline CDR1 is SGHDT and CDR2 is YYEEEE. CDR3 size: 13 residues. Profiling relied on immunoSEQ multiplex PCR, and the TCRdb table lists in-frame clones only, not all of them. The profile covers more than 1 million clones, with more than 75% appearing a single time and 0.4% to 0.55% taken by the ten largest. The chain is built from TRBV5-6 and TRBJ2-7; 9 nucleotides match TRBD2. This receptor was taken from a man aged 18 to 29 in good health. Some clones in this sample may be carry-over from other donors' samples. Sequences were obtained from memory CD4+ T cells from PBMCs. The subset is: CD45RA-negative fraction. CDR3 DNA: TGTGCCAGCAGCCGGGGGACTAGCCTCGAGCAGTACTTC. Translating gives CASSRGTSLEQYF.